Following are 7 T cell receptor beta chains from one sample sequenced in a study of cytomegalovirus exposure and HLA in healthy donors. PCR primers comprised 60 Vbeta and 13 Jbeta primers. Libraries were prepared by immunoSEQ multiplex PCR; TCRdb keeps only in-frame clonotypes and omits some of them. The profile shows 100,000 to 150,000 clones, 78% of them singletons. Sequencing was carried out using PBMCs. These receptors were collected from a middle-aged woman in good health and CMV-seronegative.

The chain links TRBV30 to TRBJ1-1; TRBD1 is a possible D gene (5 bases). This CDR3 has 13 amino acids. Deletions cut 7 bases from V and 1 base from J, with 13 bases between. Germline CDR1 is GTSNPN and CDR2 is SVGIG (reference sequence). Here the CDR3 reads CASRAGWNTEAFF. CDR3 nucleotides: TGTGCCTCCAGGGCCGGCTGGAACACTGAAGCTTTCTTT.

The chain has TRBV5-1 and TRBJ2-5, with 9 bases matching TRBD2. Losses at the gene ends were 1 base for V and 5 bases for J; bases not matched to a gene: 0. CDR3 length equals 13 residues. Germline values: CDR1 SGHRS, CDR2 YFSETQ. CDR3 sequence (DNA): TGCGCCAGCAGCTTGAGCGGGGGGGAGACCCAGTACTTC. This encodes CASSLSGGETQYF.

Note on this clone: A junction end diverges from the germline sequence, so it may reflect a read error. V gene TRBV28 combines with J gene TRBJ2-6; 9 positions match TRBD2. Germline-derived CDR1 and CDR2 are MDHEN and SYDVKM. This CDR3 is 21 amino acids long. The CDR3 nucleotides read TGTGCCAGCAGTTCCATCCCCGAGGCTAGCGGGGATCACTCTGGGGCCAACGGCCTGACTTTC. Translation: CASSSIPEASGDHSGANGLTF.

The J gene is TRBJ1-2, the V gene TRBV2; perhaps TRBD1 as D (6 bases). The CDR3 has 12 residues. The V end lost 6 bases, the J end lost 6 bases, and 11 bases lay between the germline ends. The germline gives CDR1 SNHLY, CDR2 FYNNEI. CDR3 residues: CASSSEGDGYTF. Here the CDR3 DNA reads TGTGCCAGCAGCTCAGAGGGGGATGGCTACACCTTC.

This clone has more than one count but fewer than ten. This chain links TRBV5-6 with TRBJ2-5; TRBD2 matches at 13 bases. The CDR3 consists of 17 residues. J gave up 2 bases and V 0 bases, and 4 bases lay outside the gene matches. The germline V gene has CDR1 SGHDT and CDR2 YYEEEE. The CDR3 protein is CASSLGLAGGTQETQYF. CDR3 in DNA: TGTGCCAGCAGCTTGGGACTAGCGGGGGGCACACAAGAGACCCAGTACTTC.

This clone has only a few counts. The chain is built from TRBV5-8 and TRBJ1-1; D is possibly TRBD1 (5 bases). The CDR3 consists of 15 residues. Germline assignment: CDR1 SGHTS and CDR2 YDEGEE. V was clipped by 7 bases and J by 8 bases, with 24 bases between them. CDR3 coding DNA: TGTGCCAGCCGCAGATCGGGGGGTCTCTTAGGGGAAGCTTTCTTT. Translated, it gives CASRRSGGLLGEAFF.

This sequence joins TRBV7-9 and TRBJ2-7, with D perhaps matching TRBD2 (5 bases). The V end was cut by 5 bases, the J end by 13 bases, with 15 bases between. This CDR3 comprises 11 residues. CDR1 and CDR2 from the germline V gene are SEHNR and FQNEAQ (reference sequence). Written as DNA, the CDR3 is TGTGCCAGCAGCCTTGGACCGGGGAAATACTTC. Translating gives CASSLGPGKYF.